This T cell receptor beta chain was sequenced for a study of T cell repertoires in cytomegalovirus infection. Overall study results and limits: Ex vivo, HLA-C-restricted CMV-specific TCR beta clonotypes prevailed over the rest of the response.

MiXCR, run by TCRdb on the reads, gives a single entry per CDR3 protein. The sample has fewer than 350,000 distinct CDR3 sequences, 9.5% seen once. This clonotype was detected ten times or more. What it binds is unknown. Trimming cost V 6 bases and J 2 bases, with 10 bases left between them. The CDR3 covers 13 residues. This clonotype originated in a human donor in good health (CMV status not recorded). Some clones in this sample may be carry-over from other donors' samples. The rearrangement uses TRBV12-3 or TRBV12-4 and TRBJ1-1; D gene uncertain. Specimen: PBMCs. CDR3 protein: CASRDQANTEAFF. The CDR3 region has the DNA TGTGCCAGCAGGGACCAAGCAAACACTGAAGCTTTCTTT.